This T cell receptor beta chain was captured in a study of T cell responses to AZD1222 COVID-19 vaccine. Notes on the study in general: Nearly half of spike-specific TCRs reportedly go after variant regions that carry no mutations.

Germline V gives CDR1 SGDLS, CDR2 YYNGEE. The CDR3 covers 15 residues. V lost 2 bases and J 2 bases, leaving 12 bases between the germline ends. Comments on this clone: The antigen is undetermined.

Sequenced by immunoSEQ multiplex PCR; TCRdb stores in-frame clones only, minus some. The data show roughly 100,000 clones, roughly 88% seen once. Sequencing was performed on peripheral blood, taken on day 0 of AZD1222 vaccination. The chain uses TRBV9 and TRBJ2-3, with D unclear. The source of this sequence is an adult in good health. The CDR3 spells CASSVEGPYTDTQYF. CDR3 nucleotide sequence: TGTGCCAGCAGCGTCGAAGGACCGTACACAGATACGCAGTATTTT. Together with reference TRBV9 and TRBJ2-3, the CDR3 gives the full variable domain: DSGVTQTPKHLITATGQRVTLRCSPRSGDLSVYWYQQSLDQGLQFLIQYYNGEERAKGNILERFSAQQFPDLHSELNLSSLELGDSALYFCASSVEGPYTDTQYFGPGTRLTVL.